This section outlines one TCR beta chain sequence together with its context. Its antigen is still unknown. The sample holds other DNA sequences that translate to the same CDR3. By way of CD45RO/CCR7/CD25/CD127/CD95/CD27, the CD4+ regulatory, stem cell-like memory, central memory and naive cells were sorted. This record comes from a study of beta chain features in type 1 diabetes. Study-wide results and limits: Among patients, naive, central memory and Treg TCRB repertoires appeared more similar than among healthy donors. The study found moderately but significantly shorter TCRB CDR3s in all four CD4+ subsets of Type 1 diabetes patients. Resolution of whether HLA type affects TCRB rearrangement was not achieved here. Patients with type 1 diabetes showed fewer VDJ junction insertions and more deletions.

Expressed TCRB transcripts were sequenced because the entire RNA isolate underwent reverse transcription. Method: immunoSEQ multiplex PCR; TCRdb's copy keeps in-frame clones and lacks some. The repertoire holds roughly 340,000 clones, with about 13% as singletons. Sequenced sample: naive CD4+ T cells from blood. This TCR came from a woman younger than 35 with type 1 diabetes.

CDR3 loop: CASSPGGTYNEQFF. For the CDR3, the DNA is TGTGCCAGCTCACCAGGGGGGACCTACAATGAGCAGTTCTTC. This chain uses TRBV18 with TRBJ2-1, with a possible D match to TRBD2 (6 bases). V lost 2 bases and J lost 2, with 7 bases in between. CDR3 length equals 14 residues. Germline values: CDR1 KGHSH, CDR2 LQKENI.